The sequence of this T cell receptor beta chain was determined in a study of CD8 T cells in Susac syndrome (dated by TCRdb to the late 2010s). In the study overall: Among the sequenced Susac syndrome patients, about six had clinically active disease and eight or nine were in clinical remission. At blood withdrawal, Susac syndrome patients were either therapy-naive, taking corticosteroids (in some cases with IVIg as well), or taking IVIg alone. Whether CD8+ T cell activation and differentiation in Susac syndrome was antigen driven was tested using repertoire sequencing. The study compared CD8+ T cell repertoire clonality among 11 to 12 healthy donors, around 14 Susac syndrome patients and fewer than 19 multiple sclerosis patients. The research as a whole found: Clonal expansion was seen in Susac syndrome CD8+ repertoires, peaking in CD8+ TEMRA cells and being greater in clinically active patients than in remitting ones. Looking at Susac-specific public clones, the researchers identified some 15 in the total CD8+ repertoire and about 5 in the CD8+ TEMRA repertoire. The number of individuals in the TCR sequencing and HLA analysis was acknowledged as relatively small.

Concerning this clonotype itself: The antigen this receptor binds is unknown. It has no much larger one-base neighbor in the sample; base qualities were not kept.

For CDR1 and CDR2, the germline V gene (reference sequence) lists SEHNR and FQNEAQ. Trimming leaves V shorter by 3 bases and J shorter by 2 bases, with the junction holding 12 bases beyond the gene matches. The CDR3 contains 17 residues, cysteine and phenylalanine counted. The DNA shown is the 51-base CDR3, in frame from base 1. RNA was extracted using the RNeasy kit, and about 0.45 to 1 ug of the RNA was reverse transcribed with random hexamers. The immunoSEQ multiplex PCR assay, covering 54 Vbeta and 13 Jbeta segments, was used to amplify TCR beta CDR3 regions. To correct PCR amplification bias, a synthetic template baseline was used for both primer optimization and computational correction. Under the source paper's analysis protocol: Reads were annotated to V, D and J genes according to IMGT and were analyzed with immunoSEQ Analyzer, with only productive sequences retained. To calculate clonality, Shannon entropy was normalized by log2 of the number of productive unique sequences and then subtracted from one. For each patient and control, public and private clones were evaluated among the 100 most prevalent clones. Susac-specific clones were defined as absent from healthy and MS cohorts, over a thousand published viral clones and other ImmuneACCESS disease sequences. TCRdb cleaned the public reads at Q25 with fastp, built clones with MiXCR and kept in-frame beta chains. Rows with a matching CDR3 protein are joined into one entry that keeps the most common DNA and genes. V and J calls and clone size were set by TCRdb, not the authors. For this sample there are around 85,000 distinct CDR3 sequences; approximately 95% appear just once. 0.46% of the sample is in the top ten clones.

Peripheral blood CD8+ and CD4+ T cells from healthy donors, Susac syndrome patients and multiple sclerosis patients were profiled using high-throughput TCR beta sequencing. Susac syndrome patients met recently defined diagnostic criteria for definite or probable disease. Bulk CD8+ and CD4+ T cells were purified magnetically by negative isolation, whereas CD8+ TEMRA cells were enriched by FACS. Blood was collected in EDTA tubes and processed within 24 hours, with PBMCs isolated through density gradient centrifugation. PBMCs destined for TCR sequencing were cryopreserved in liquid nitrogen and later thawed in a 37 °C water bath. A purity of at least 90% was achieved for sorted or isolated CD4+, CD8+ and CD8+ TEMRA cells.

The receptor was isolated from a human donor with Susac syndrome. Sequencing input: CD8+ T cells from PBMCs. The chain uses TRBV7-9 and TRBJ2-7; 8 bases in the junction line up with TRBD1. The DNA reads TGTGCCAGCAGCTTGGTCGGACAGGGAATGAGGGCCTACGAGCAGTACTTC. Its translation reads: CASSLVGQGMRAYEQYF.